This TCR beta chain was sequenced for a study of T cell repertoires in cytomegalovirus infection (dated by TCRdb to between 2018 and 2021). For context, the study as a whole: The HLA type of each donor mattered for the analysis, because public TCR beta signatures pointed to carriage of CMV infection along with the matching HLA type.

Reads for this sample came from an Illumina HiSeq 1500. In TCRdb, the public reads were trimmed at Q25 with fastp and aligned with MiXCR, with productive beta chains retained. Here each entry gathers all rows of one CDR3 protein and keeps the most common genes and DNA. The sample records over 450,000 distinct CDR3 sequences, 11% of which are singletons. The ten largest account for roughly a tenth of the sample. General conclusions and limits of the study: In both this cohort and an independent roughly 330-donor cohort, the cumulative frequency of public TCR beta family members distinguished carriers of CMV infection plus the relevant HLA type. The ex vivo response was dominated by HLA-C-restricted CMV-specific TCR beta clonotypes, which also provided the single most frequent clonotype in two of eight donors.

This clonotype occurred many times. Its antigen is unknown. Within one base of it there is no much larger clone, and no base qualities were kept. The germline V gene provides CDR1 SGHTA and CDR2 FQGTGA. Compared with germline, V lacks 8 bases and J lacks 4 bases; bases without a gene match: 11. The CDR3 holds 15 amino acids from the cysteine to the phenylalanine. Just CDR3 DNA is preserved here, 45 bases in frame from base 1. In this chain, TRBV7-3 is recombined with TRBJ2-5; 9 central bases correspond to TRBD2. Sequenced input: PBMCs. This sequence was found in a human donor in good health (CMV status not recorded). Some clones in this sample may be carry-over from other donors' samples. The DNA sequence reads TGTGCCAGCTCCCCGGGGGCGGGAGGGCCAGAGACCCAGTACTTC. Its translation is CASSPGAGGPETQYF.